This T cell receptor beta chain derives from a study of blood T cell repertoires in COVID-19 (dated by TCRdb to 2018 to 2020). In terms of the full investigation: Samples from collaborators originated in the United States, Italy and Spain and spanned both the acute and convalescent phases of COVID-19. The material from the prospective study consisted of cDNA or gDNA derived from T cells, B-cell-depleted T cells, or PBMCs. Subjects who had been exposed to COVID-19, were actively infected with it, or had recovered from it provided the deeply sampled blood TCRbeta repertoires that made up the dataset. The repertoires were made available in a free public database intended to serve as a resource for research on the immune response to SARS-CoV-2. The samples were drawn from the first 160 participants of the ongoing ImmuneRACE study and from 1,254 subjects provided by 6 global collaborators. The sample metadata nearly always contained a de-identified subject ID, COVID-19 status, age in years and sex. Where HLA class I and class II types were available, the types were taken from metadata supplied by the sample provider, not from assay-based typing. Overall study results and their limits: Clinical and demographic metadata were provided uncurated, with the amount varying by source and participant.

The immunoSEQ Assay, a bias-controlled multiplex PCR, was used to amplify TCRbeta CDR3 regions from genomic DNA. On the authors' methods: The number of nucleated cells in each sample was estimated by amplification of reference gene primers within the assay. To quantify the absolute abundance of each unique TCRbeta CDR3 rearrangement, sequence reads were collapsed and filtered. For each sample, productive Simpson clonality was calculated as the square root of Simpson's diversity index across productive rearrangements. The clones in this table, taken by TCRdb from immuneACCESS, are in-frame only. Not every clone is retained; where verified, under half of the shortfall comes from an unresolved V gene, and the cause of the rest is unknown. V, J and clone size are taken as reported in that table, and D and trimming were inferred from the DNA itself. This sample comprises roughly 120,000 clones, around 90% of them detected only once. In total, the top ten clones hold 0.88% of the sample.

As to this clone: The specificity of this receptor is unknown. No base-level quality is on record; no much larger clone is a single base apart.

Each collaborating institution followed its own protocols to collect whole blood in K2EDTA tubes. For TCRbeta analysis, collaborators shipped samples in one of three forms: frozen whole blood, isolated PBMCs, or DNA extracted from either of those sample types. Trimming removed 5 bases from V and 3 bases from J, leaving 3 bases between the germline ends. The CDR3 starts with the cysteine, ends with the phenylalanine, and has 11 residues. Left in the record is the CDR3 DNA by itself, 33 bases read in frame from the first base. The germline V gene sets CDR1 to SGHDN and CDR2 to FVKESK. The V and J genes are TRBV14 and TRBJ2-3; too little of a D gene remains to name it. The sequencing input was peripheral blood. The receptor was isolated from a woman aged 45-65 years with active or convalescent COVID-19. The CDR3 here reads CASSYTDTQYF. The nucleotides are TGTGCCAGCAGCTATACAGATACGCAGTATTTT.